These T cell receptor beta chains were read from a single sample in a study of Graves' ophthalmopathy and Graves' hyperthyroidism. TCRdb processed the multiplex PCR reads anew with MiXCR; each CDR3 protein has one entry. The table includes some 400,000 distinct CDR3 sequences, 15% to 20% detected once. Sequencing used peripheral blood. The receptors stem from a woman aged 18-35 years with Graves' ophthalmopathy. Each CDR3 is given with its conserved first and last residue. Fields, in order: clone size, J gene, D gene, V gene, CDR3 protein, CDR3 DNA. A D gene is named only where the DNA matches it firmly. Size values are once, few and many counts, or a class for expanded clones, and some rows have none.

clone size: many; J gene: TRBJ2-5; D gene: -; V gene: TRBV15; CDR3 protein: CATSRVGTSQETQYF; CDR3 DNA: TGTGCCACCAGCAGAGTTGGGACTTCCCAAGAGACCCAGTACTTC
clone size: many; J gene: TRBJ1-5; D gene: -; V gene: TRBV7-8; CDR3 protein: CASSSAGSNQPQHF; CDR3 DNA: TGTGCCAGCAGCTCCGCCGGAAGCAATCAGCCCCAGCATTTT
clone size: -; J gene: TRBJ1-3; D gene: TRBD1; V gene: TRBV4-1; CDR3 protein: CASSQDRGTENTIYF; CDR3 DNA: TGCGCCAGCAGCCAAGACAGGGGGACGGAAAACACCATATATTTT
clone size: many; J gene: TRBJ1-1; D gene: -; V gene: TRBV6-2/TRBV6-3; CDR3 protein: CACYPYPGRQHTEAFF; CDR3 DNA: TGTGCCTGTTACCCTTATCCGGGGCGGCAGCACACTGAAGCTTTCTTT
clone size: many; J gene: TRBJ1-1; D gene: -; V gene: TRBV15; CDR3 protein: CAARGGTEAFF; CDR3 DNA: TGTGCCGCACGGGGGGGCACTGAAGCTTTCTTT
clone size: many; J gene: TRBJ2-7; D gene: -; V gene: TRBV18; CDR3 protein: CASSPGMEYEQYF; CDR3 DNA: TGTGCCAGCTCACCTGGGATGGAATACGAGCAGTACTTC
clone size: -; J gene: TRBJ2-5; D gene: -; V gene: TRBV12-3/TRBV12-4; CDR3 protein: CASSSMPSEGRETQYF; CDR3 DNA: TGTGCCAGCAGTTCCATGCCCTCAGAGGGTCGAGAGACCCAGTACTTC
clone size: many; J gene: TRBJ2-5; D gene: -; V gene: TRBV7-2; CDR3 protein: CASSVDLSTQYF; CDR3 DNA: TGTGCCAGCAGCGTCGACTTGTCTACCCAGTACTTC
clone size: many; J gene: TRBJ2-6; D gene: TRBD1; V gene: TRBV2; CDR3 protein: CASSDVGQGGPGANVLTF; CDR3 DNA: TGTGCCAGCAGTGATGTGGGACAGGGGGGCCCTGGGGCCAACGTCCTGACTTTC
clone size: -; J gene: TRBJ1-5; D gene: TRBD1; V gene: TRBV12-3/TRBV12-4; CDR3 protein: CASSPPGTGLFGEPQHF; CDR3 DNA: TGTGCCAGCAGTCCCCCCGGGACAGGGCTCTTCGGGGAGCCCCAGCATTTT
clone size: -; J gene: TRBJ2-7; D gene: TRBD2; V gene: TRBV12-3/TRBV12-4; CDR3 protein: CASSLLAGGVREQYF; CDR3 DNA: TGTGCCAGCAGTTTATTAGCGGGGGGGGTCCGGGAGCAGTACTTC
clone size: many; J gene: TRBJ2-7; D gene: -; V gene: TRBV6-1; CDR3 protein: CASRIQGLTYEQYF; CDR3 DNA: TGTGCCAGCAGGATCCAGGGCCTGACCTACGAGCAGTACTTC
clone size: -; J gene: TRBJ1-1; D gene: TRBD1; V gene: TRBV12-3/TRBV12-4; CDR3 protein: CANRGQGMNTEAFF; CDR3 DNA: TGTGCCAACCGGGGACAGGGGATGAACACTGAAGCTTTCTTT
clone size: many; J gene: TRBJ2-3; D gene: TRBD2; V gene: TRBV20-1; CDR3 protein: CSAPTALAGGAGTQYF; CDR3 DNA: TGCAGTGCTCCGACTGCCCTAGCGGGAGGGGCGGGGACGCAGTATTTT
clone size: many; J gene: TRBJ2-5; D gene: TRBD2; V gene: TRBV6-2/TRBV6-3; CDR3 protein: CASSYPSGRETQYF; CDR3 DNA: TGTGCCAGCAGTTACCCGAGCGGGAGGGAGACCCAGTACTTC
clone size: many; J gene: TRBJ1-2; D gene: TRBD1; V gene: TRBV27; CDR3 protein: CASSAGQGTLGYTF; CDR3 DNA: TGTGCCAGCAGCGCCGGACAGGGAACTTTGGGCTACACCTTC
clone size: -; J gene: TRBJ2-7; D gene: TRBD2; V gene: TRBV2; CDR3 protein: CASSERREREQYF; CDR3 DNA: TGTGCCAGCAGTGAAAGGCGGGAGCGCGAGCAGTACTTC
clone size: -; J gene: TRBJ2-7; D gene: TRBD2; V gene: TRBV2; CDR3 protein: CASMGLSGSPYEQYF; CDR3 DNA: TGTGCCAGCATGGGGTTAAGCGGGAGCCCCTACGAGCAGTACTTC
clone size: -; J gene: TRBJ1-1; D gene: -; V gene: TRBV7-2; CDR3 protein: CASSLRDRMNTEAFF; CDR3 DNA: TGTGCCAGCAGCTTACGCGACAGAATGAACACTGAAGCTTTCTTT
clone size: many; J gene: TRBJ2-7; D gene: -; V gene: TRBV7-8; CDR3 protein: CASSLGRTLREQYF; CDR3 DNA: TGTGCCAGCAGCTTAGGCAGGACCTTGAGGGAGCAGTACTTC
clone size: many; J gene: TRBJ2-7; D gene: TRBD2; V gene: TRBV20-1; CDR3 protein: CSASPFLAGGNEQYF; CDR3 DNA: TGCAGTGCTTCCCCCTTTTTGGCGGGAGGTAACGAGCAGTACTTC
clone size: many; J gene: TRBJ2-2; D gene: TRBD1; V gene: TRBV9; CDR3 protein: CASSVQGATLRTNTGELFF; CDR3 DNA: TGTGCCAGCAGCGTACAGGGGGCTACCTTACGGACGAACACCGGGGAGCTGTTTTTT
clone size: many; J gene: TRBJ1-5; D gene: -; V gene: TRBV2; CDR3 protein: CASSEARSRLNQPQHF; CDR3 DNA: TGTGCCAGCAGTGAAGCAAGAAGTCGTCTCAATCAGCCCCAGCATTTT
clone size: -; J gene: TRBJ2-7; D gene: -; V gene: TRBV6-1; CDR3 protein: CASSPPSRVEQYF; CDR3 DNA: TGTGCCAGCAGTCCCCCGTCTCGGGTGGAGCAGTACTTC
clone size: many; J gene: TRBJ2-2; D gene: -; V gene: TRBV12-3/TRBV12-4; CDR3 protein: CASSSRLVNTGELFF; CDR3 DNA: TGTGCCAGCAGTTCACGACTAGTGAACACCGGGGAGCTGTTTTTT
clone size: -; J gene: TRBJ2-2; D gene: -; V gene: TRBV6-2/TRBV6-3; CDR3 protein: CASSAQDTGELFF; CDR3 DNA: TGTGCCAGCAGTGCGCAAGACACCGGGGAGCTGTTTTTT
clone size: many; J gene: TRBJ1-6; D gene: -; V gene: TRBV7-2; CDR3 protein: CASRLQGWDSPLHF; CDR3 DNA: TGTGCCAGCAGACTACAGGGTTGGGATTCACCCCTCCACTTT
clone size: many; J gene: TRBJ2-2; D gene: -; V gene: TRBV27; CDR3 protein: CASSSKQGSRVIF; CDR3 DNA: TGTGCCAGCAGCTCAAAACAGGGTTCCCGGGTGATTTTT
clone size: many; J gene: TRBJ2-5; D gene: -; V gene: TRBV28; CDR3 protein: CASSPEFWGRQETQYF; CDR3 DNA: TGTGCCAGCAGTCCCGAATTCTGGGGGCGCCAAGAGACCCAGTACTTC
clone size: many; J gene: TRBJ2-2; D gene: -; V gene: TRBV10-2; CDR3 protein: CASSVSDLGELFF; CDR3 DNA: TGCGCCAGCAGCGTTAGCGATTTGGGGGAGCTGTTTTTT
clone size: many; J gene: TRBJ1-5; D gene: -; V gene: TRBV4-1; CDR3 protein: CASSQATYQPQHF; CDR3 DNA: TGCGCCAGCAGCCAAGCGACGTATCAGCCCCAGCATTTT
clone size: many; J gene: TRBJ2-5; D gene: TRBD1; V gene: TRBV12-3/TRBV12-4; CDR3 protein: CASSYKTGPETQYF; CDR3 DNA: TGTGCCAGCAGTTACAAGACAGGGCCAGAGACCCAGTACTTC
clone size: many; J gene: TRBJ2-7; D gene: TRBD2; V gene: TRBV10-2; CDR3 protein: CASRKAGGDYEQYF; CDR3 DNA: TGCGCCAGCAGAAAAGCGGGAGGGGACTACGAGCAGTACTTC
clone size: many; J gene: TRBJ2-2; D gene: -; V gene: TRBV12-3/TRBV12-4; CDR3 protein: CASTSGVVTGELFF; CDR3 DNA: TGTGCCAGCACCTCGGGAGTGGTCACCGGGGAGCTGTTTTTT
clone size: few; J gene: TRBJ1-1; D gene: -; V gene: TRBV11-1; CDR3 protein: CASSLQGVWTEAFF; CDR3 DNA: TGTGCCAGCAGCTTACAAGGGGTATGGACTGAAGCTTTCTTT
clone size: many; J gene: TRBJ2-7; D gene: -; V gene: TRBV28; CDR3 protein: CASRTGPSYEQYF; CDR3 DNA: TGTGCCAGCAGAACCGGGCCTTCCTACGAGCAGTACTTC
clone size: many; J gene: TRBJ1-5; D gene: -; V gene: TRBV12-3/TRBV12-4; CDR3 protein: CASSLRRPREDSNQPQHF; CDR3 DNA: TGTGCCAGCAGTTTAAGAAGACCCCGGGAGGATAGCAATCAGCCCCAGCATTTT
clone size: many; J gene: TRBJ1-1; D gene: TRBD1; V gene: TRBV11-1; CDR3 protein: CASSPPGQGGTTEAFF; CDR3 DNA: TGTGCCAGCAGCCCACCGGGACAGGGGGGGACCACTGAAGCTTTCTTT
clone size: -; J gene: TRBJ1-2; D gene: -; V gene: TRBV24-1; CDR3 protein: CATSDTAVNIYGYTF; CDR3 DNA: TGTGCCACCAGTGATACAGCAGTCAACATCTATGGCTACACCTTC
clone size: many; J gene: TRBJ1-5; D gene: -; V gene: TRBV6-2/TRBV6-3; CDR3 protein: CASSYVRGTSNQPQHF; CDR3 DNA: TGTGCCAGCAGTTACGTCCGAGGGACAAGCAATCAGCCCCAGCATTTT
clone size: many; J gene: TRBJ2-5; D gene: -; V gene: TRBV12-3/TRBV12-4; CDR3 protein: CASSLRPDPQGETQYF; CDR3 DNA: TGTGCCAGCAGTTTACGCCCGGACCCCCAGGGAGAGACCCAGTACTTC
clone size: many; J gene: TRBJ1-1; D gene: -; V gene: TRBV5-6; CDR3 protein: CASSLGARLNTEAFF; CDR3 DNA: TGTGCCAGCAGCTTGGGAGCAAGGCTGAACACTGAAGCTTTCTTT
clone size: many; J gene: TRBJ2-6; D gene: -; V gene: TRBV27; CDR3 protein: CASSLSIPGRASGANVLTF; CDR3 DNA: TGTGCCAGCAGTTTGTCTATACCGGGACGGGCCTCTGGGGCCAACGTCCTGACTTTC
clone size: many; J gene: TRBJ2-5; D gene: -; V gene: TRBV13; CDR3 protein: CASSLEGTDKTQYF; CDR3 DNA: TGTGCCAGCAGCTTAGAAGGCACAGATAAGACCCAGTACTTC
clone size: many; J gene: TRBJ2-5; D gene: -; V gene: TRBV30; CDR3 protein: CAWEFTGRRETQYF; CDR3 DNA: TGTGCCTGGGAGTTCACAGGGAGAAGGGAGACCCAGTACTTC
clone size: many; J gene: TRBJ2-7; D gene: TRBD1; V gene: TRBV11-3; CDR3 protein: CASSLDPGGSDEQYF; CDR3 DNA: TGTGCCAGCAGCTTAGATCCAGGGGGTAGCGACGAGCAGTACTTC
clone size: many; J gene: TRBJ2-7; D gene: -; V gene: TRBV11-2; CDR3 protein: CATTTSNSYEQYF; CDR3 DNA: TGTGCCACCACCACTTCGAACTCCTACGAGCAGTACTTC
clone size: many; J gene: TRBJ1-2; D gene: -; V gene: TRBV19; CDR3 protein: CASSKGPTYGYTF; CDR3 DNA: TGTGCCAGTAGCAAGGGACCGACCTATGGCTACACCTTC
clone size: -; J gene: TRBJ1-6; D gene: TRBD1; V gene: TRBV20-1; CDR3 protein: CSARTGQNSPLHF; CDR3 DNA: TGCAGTGCTAGAACGGGACAGAATTCACCCCTCCACTTT
clone size: -; J gene: TRBJ2-7; D gene: TRBD2; V gene: TRBV20-1; CDR3 protein: CSASTLASGSYEQYF; CDR3 DNA: TGCAGTGCTAGCACTCTGGCTAGCGGGAGCTACGAGCAGTACTTC
clone size: many; J gene: TRBJ1-5; D gene: -; V gene: TRBV27; CDR3 protein: CASILRWAVDSNQPQHF; CDR3 DNA: TGTGCCAGCATCCTTAGGTGGGCGGTGGATAGCAATCAGCCCCAGCATTTT
clone size: many; J gene: TRBJ2-7; D gene: -; V gene: TRBV7-2; CDR3 protein: CASSREQGSSYEQYF; CDR3 DNA: TGTGCCAGCAGCCGTGAACAGGGTAGCTCCTACGAGCAGTACTTC
clone size: -; J gene: TRBJ2-7; D gene: TRBD1; V gene: TRBV6-5; CDR3 protein: CASSYSGQGRSYEQYF; CDR3 DNA: TGTGCCAGCAGTTACTCGGGACAGGGGAGGTCTTACGAGCAGTACTTC
clone size: -; J gene: TRBJ1-6; D gene: -; V gene: TRBV15; CDR3 protein: CATSRRGSVSPLHF; CDR3 DNA: TGTGCCACCAGCAGAAGGGGTTCTGTTTCACCCCTCCACTTT
clone size: many; J gene: TRBJ2-7; D gene: -; V gene: TRBV2; CDR3 protein: CASSPLARERSYEQYF; CDR3 DNA: TGTGCCAGCAGTCCCCTCGCCCGGGAGCGTTCCTACGAGCAGTACTTC
clone size: -; J gene: TRBJ1-1; D gene: TRBD1; V gene: TRBV7-8; CDR3 protein: CASSFGTGVGTEAFF; CDR3 DNA: TGTGCCAGCAGCTTCGGGACAGGGGTTGGGACTGAAGCTTTCTTT
clone size: many; J gene: TRBJ2-2; D gene: -; V gene: TRBV28; CDR3 protein: CASSSRGPTGELFF; CDR3 DNA: TGTGCCAGCAGTTCCAGGGGACCTACCGGGGAGCTGTTTTTT